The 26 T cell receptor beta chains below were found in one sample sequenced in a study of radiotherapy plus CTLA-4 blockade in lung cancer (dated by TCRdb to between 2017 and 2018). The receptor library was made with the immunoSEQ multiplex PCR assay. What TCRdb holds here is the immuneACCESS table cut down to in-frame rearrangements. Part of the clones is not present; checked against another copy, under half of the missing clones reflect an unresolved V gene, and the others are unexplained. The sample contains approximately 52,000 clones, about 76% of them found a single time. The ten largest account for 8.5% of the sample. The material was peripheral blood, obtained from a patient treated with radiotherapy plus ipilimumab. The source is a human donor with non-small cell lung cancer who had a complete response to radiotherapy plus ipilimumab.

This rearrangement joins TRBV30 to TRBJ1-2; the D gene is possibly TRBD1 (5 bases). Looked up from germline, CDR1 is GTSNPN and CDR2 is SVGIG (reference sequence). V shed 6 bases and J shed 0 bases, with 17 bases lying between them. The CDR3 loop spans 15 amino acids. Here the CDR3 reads CACFQLGHSNYGYTF. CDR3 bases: TGTGCCTGTTTCCAACTTGGACACTCTAACTATGGCTACACCTTC.

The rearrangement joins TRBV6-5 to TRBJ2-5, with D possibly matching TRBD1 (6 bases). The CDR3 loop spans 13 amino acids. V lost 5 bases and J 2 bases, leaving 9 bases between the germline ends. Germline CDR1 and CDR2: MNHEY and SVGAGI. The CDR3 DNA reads TGTGCCAGCAGTCCAACAGGGCAAGAGACCCAGTACTTC. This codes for CASSPTGQETQYF.

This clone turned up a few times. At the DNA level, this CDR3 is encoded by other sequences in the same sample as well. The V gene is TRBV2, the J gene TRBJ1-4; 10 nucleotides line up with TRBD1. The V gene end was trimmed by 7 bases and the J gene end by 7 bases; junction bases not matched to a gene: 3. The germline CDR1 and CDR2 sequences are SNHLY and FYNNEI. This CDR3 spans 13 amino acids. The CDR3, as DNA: TGTGCCAGCAACCGGGACAGGGGTGAAAAACTGTTTTTT. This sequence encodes CASNRDRGEKLFF.

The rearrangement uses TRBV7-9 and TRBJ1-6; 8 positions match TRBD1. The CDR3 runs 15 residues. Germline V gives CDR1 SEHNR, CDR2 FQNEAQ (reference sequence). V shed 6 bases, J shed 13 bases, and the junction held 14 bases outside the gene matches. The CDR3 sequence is CASSPGQAFVNPLHF. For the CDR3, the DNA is TGTGCCAGCAGTCCGGGACAGGCCTTTGTTAATCCCCTCCACTTT.

The CDR3 DNA follows: TGTGCCAGCAGCGCGGGTGCGCTGGAGACCCAGTACTTC. Translating it yields CASSAGALETQYF. The V and J genes are TRBV9 and TRBJ2-5; no definite D call. From germline, CDR1 is SGDLS and CDR2 YYNGEE. Trimming left V 3 bases short and J 5 bases short, with 11 bases between. This CDR3 comprises 13 residues.

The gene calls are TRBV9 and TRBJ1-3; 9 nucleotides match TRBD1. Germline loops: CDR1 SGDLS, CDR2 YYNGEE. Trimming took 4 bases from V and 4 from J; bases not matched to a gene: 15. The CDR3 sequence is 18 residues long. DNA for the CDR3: TGTGCCAGCAGCTCCCAACCCTTACAGGGGGCTGGGGGAAACACCATATATTTT. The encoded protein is CASSSQPLQGAGGNTIYF.

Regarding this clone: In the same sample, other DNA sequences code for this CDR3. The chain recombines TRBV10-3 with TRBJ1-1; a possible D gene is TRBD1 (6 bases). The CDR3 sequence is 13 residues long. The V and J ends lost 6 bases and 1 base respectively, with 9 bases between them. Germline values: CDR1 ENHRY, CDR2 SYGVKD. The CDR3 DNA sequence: TGTGCCATCAGCCGGGGGGCGAACACTGAAGCTTTCTTT. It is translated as CAISRGANTEAFF.

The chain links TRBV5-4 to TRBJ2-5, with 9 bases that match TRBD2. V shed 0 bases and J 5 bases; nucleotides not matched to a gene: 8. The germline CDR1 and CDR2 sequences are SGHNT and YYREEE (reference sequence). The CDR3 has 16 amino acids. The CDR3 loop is CASSLAGSGGRETQYF. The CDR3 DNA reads TGTGCCAGCAGCTTGGCCGGTAGCGGGGGCAGGGAGACCCAGTACTTC. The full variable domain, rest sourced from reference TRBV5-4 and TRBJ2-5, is ETGVTQSPTHLIKTRGQQVTLRCSSQSGHNTVSWYQQALGQGPQFIFQYYREEENGRGNFPPRFSGLQFPNYSSELNVNALELDDSALYLCASSLAGSGGRETQYFGPGTRLLVL.

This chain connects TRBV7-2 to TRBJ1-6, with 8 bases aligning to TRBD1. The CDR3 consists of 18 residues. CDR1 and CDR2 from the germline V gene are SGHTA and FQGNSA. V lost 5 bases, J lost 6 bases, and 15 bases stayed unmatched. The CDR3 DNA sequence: TGTGCCAGCAGCCGCCGGGACAGGACAGATTTCTCTAATTCACCCCTCCACTTT. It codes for CASSRRDRTDFSNSPLHF.

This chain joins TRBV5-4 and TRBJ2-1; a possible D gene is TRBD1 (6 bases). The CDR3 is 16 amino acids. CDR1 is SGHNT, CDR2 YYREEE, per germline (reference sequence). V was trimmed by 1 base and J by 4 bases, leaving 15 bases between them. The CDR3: CASSLMRGYGYNEQFF. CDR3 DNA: TGTGCCAGCAGCTTGATGAGGGGGTATGGATACAATGAGCAGTTCTTC. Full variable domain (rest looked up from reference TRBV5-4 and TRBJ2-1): ETGVTQSPTHLIKTRGQQVTLRCSSQSGHNTVSWYQQALGQGPQFIFQYYREEENGRGNFPPRFSGLQFPNYSSELNVNALELDDSALYLCASSLMRGYGYNEQFFGPGTRLTVL.

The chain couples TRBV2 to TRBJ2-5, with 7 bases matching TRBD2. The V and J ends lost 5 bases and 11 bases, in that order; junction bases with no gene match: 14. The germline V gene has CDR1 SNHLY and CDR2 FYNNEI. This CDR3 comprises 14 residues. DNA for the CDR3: TGTGCCAGCAGTTATTCCCTAGGGAGGCGGGAGCAGTACTTC. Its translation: CASSYSLGRREQYF.

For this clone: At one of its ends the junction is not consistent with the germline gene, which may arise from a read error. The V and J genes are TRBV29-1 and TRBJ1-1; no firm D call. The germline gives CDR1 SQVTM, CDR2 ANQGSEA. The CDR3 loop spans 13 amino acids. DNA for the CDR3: TGCAGCGTTGAAACCGGCGCGGTAACTGAAGCTCTCTTT. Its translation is CSVETGAVTEALF.

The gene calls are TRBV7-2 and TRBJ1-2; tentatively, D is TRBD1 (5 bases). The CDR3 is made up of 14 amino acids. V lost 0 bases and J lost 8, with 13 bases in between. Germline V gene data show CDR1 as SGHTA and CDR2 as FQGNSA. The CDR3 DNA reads TGTGCCAGCAGCTTAGCCCAGGGTAGGCCGGGCTACACCTTC. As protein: CASSLAQGRPGYTF.

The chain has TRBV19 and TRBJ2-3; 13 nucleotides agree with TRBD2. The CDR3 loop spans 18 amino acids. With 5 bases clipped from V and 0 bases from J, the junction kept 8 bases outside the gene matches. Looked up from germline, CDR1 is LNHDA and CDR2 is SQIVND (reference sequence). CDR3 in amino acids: CASSLTSGRFGSTDTQYF. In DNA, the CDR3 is TGTGCCAGTAGTTTGACTAGCGGGAGGTTTGGGAGCACAGATACGCAGTATTTT.

Here the CDR3 reads CASSSRDRVTDTQYF. CDR3 sequence (DNA): TGTGCCAGCAGTAGCCGGGACAGGGTCACAGATACGCAGTATTTT. This rearrangement joins TRBV6-6 to TRBJ2-3, with TRBD1 identical over 9 bases. V was pared by 5 bases and J by 2 bases, with 5 bases of the junction left unmatched. The CDR3 covers 15 residues. The germline CDR1 and CDR2 sequences are MNHNY and SVGAGI (reference sequence).

CDR3 protein: CASSLGGWGNQPQHF. The DNA for the CDR3 is TGTGCCAGCAGCTTGGGAGGGTGGGGCAATCAGCCCCAGCATTTT. The chain recombines TRBV7-8 with TRBJ1-5; D gene uncertain. This CDR3 is 15 amino acids long. Germline-derived CDR1 and CDR2 are SGHVS and FQNEAQ. The V and J ends lost 3 bases and 2 bases respectively, with 11 bases between them.

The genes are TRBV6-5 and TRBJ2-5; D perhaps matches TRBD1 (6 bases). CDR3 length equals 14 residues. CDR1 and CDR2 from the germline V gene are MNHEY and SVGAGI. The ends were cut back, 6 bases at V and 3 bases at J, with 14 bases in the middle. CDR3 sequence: CASRSQGWEETQYF. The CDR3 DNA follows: TGTGCCAGCAGGTCACAGGGTTGGGAAGAGACCCAGTACTTC.

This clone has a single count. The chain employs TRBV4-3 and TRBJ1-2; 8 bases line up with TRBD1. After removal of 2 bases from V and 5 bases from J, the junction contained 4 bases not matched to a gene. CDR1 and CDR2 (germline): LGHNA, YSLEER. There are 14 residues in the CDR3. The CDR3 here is CASSQLQGGYGYTF. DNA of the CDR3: TGCGCCAGCAGCCAACTACAGGGGGGGTATGGCTACACCTTC.

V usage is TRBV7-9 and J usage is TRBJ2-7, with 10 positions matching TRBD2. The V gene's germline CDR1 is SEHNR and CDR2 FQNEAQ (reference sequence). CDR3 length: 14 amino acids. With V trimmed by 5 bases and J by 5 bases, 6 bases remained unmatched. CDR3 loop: CASSATSGIHEQYV. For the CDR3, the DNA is TGTGCCAGCAGCGCAACTAGCGGGATTCACGAGCAGTACGTC.

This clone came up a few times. In nucleotides, the CDR3 is TGTGCCAGCAGCCCACAGGGGTGGGAGACCCAGTACTTC. Protein: CASSPQGWETQYF. V is TRBV5-6 and J is TRBJ2-5; 7 nucleotides agree with TRBD1. Trimming at V came to 4 bases and at J to 5 bases, leaving 5 bases not matched to a gene. CDR1 and CDR2 (germline): SGHDT, YYEEEE. This CDR3 has 13 amino acids.

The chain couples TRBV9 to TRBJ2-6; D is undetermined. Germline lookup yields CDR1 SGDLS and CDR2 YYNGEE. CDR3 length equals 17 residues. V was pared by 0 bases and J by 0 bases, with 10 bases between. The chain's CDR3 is CASSVEPWSSGANVLTF. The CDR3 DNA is TGTGCCAGCAGCGTAGAGCCCTGGAGCTCTGGGGCCAACGTCCTGACTTTC.

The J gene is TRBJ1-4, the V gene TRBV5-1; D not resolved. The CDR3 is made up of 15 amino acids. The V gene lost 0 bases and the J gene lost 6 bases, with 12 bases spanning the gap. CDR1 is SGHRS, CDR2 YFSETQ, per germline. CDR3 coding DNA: TGCGCCAGCAGCTTGGTTGGCGGCCCGGATGAAAAACTGTTTTTT. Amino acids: CASSLVGGPDEKLFF.

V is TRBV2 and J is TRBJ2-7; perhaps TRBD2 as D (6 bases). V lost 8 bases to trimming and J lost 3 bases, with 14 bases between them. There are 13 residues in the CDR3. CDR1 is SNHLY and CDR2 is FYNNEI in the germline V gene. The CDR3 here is CASCKGLDYEQYF. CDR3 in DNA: TGTGCCAGCTGCAAGGGACTTGACTACGAGCAGTACTTC.

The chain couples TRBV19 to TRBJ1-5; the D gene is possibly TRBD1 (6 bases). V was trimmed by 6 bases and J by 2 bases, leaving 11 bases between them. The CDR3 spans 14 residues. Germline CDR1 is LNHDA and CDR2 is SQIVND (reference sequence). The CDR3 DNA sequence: TGTGCCAGTAGAACTGGACAGCGCAATCAGCCCCAGCATTTT. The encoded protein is CASRTGQRNQPQHF.

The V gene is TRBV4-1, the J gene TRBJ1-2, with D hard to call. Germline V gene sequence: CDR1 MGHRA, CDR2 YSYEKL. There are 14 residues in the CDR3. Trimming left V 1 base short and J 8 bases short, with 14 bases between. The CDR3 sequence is CASSQVAVVSGYTF. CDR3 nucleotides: TGCGCCAGCAGCCAAGTGGCCGTGGTTTCGGGCTACACCTTC.

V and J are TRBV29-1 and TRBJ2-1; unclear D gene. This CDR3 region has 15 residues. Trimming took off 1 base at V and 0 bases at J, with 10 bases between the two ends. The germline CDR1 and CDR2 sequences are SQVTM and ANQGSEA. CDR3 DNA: TGCAGCGTTGAAGGTGGGTCTAGCTCCTACAATGAGCAGTTCTTC. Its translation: CSVEGGSSSYNEQFF.